The 2 T cell receptor beta chains below come from one sample, sequenced in a study of cytomegalovirus exposure and HLA in healthy donors (dated by TCRdb to about 2017). Library generation was performed with the immunoSEQ multiplex PCR assay. The multiplex PCR relied on a mix of 60 forward primers for TCR Vbeta segments and 13 reverse primers for TCR Jbeta segments. TCRdb took over this immuneACCESS table, retaining in-frame rearrangements with V and J assigned. Such tables are incomplete; in checked studies, under half of the missing clones stem from an unresolved V gene, and the remainder is unexplained. The sample table records some 130,000 clones; approximately 78% of these occur just once. Jointly, the top ten make up 2.5% to 3.5% of the sample. Sequenced: PBMCs. The receptors shown here come from a woman aged 25 to 39 in good health and CMV-seropositive.

The rearrangement uses TRBV11-2 and TRBJ2-7; D is possibly TRBD2 (6 bases). The V gene's germline CDR1 is SGHAT and CDR2 FQNNGV. Deletions cut 5 bases from V and 3 bases from J, with 14 bases between. CDR3 size: 14 residues. The CDR3 DNA reads TGTGCCAGCAGCCGATTCGGAGGGTTCTACGAGCAGTACTTC. As protein: CASSRFGGFYEQYF.

The rearrangement joins TRBV27 to TRBJ2-2; 7 positions agree with TRBD2. With V trimmed by 4 bases and J by 1 base, 12 bases remained unmatched. Germline lookup yields CDR1 MNHEY and CDR2 SMNVEV (reference sequence). The CDR3 runs 18 residues. The CDR3 loop is CASSSWVGGGRNTGELFF. CDR3 coding DNA: TGTGCCAGCAGTTCCTGGGTTGGCGGGGGTCGGAACACCGGGGAGCTGTTTTTT.